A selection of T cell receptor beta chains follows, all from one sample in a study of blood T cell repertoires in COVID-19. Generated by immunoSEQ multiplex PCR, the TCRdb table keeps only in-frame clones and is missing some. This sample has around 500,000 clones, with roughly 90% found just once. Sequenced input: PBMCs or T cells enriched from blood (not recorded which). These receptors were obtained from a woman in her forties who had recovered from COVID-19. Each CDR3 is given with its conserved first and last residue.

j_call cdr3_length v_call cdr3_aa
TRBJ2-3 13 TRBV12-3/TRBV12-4 CASSLSSTDTQYF
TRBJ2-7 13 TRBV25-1 CASSREGRGEQYF
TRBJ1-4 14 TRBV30 CAWSVTGINEKLFF
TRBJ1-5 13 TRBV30 CAWDRGPTQPQHF
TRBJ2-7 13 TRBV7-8 CASTRQGAYEQYF
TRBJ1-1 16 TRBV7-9 CASSLSRQGMPTEAFF
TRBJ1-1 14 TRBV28 CASSWTGGFDEAFF
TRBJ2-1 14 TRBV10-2 CASFRDRGINEQFF
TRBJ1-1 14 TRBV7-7 CASRHRGMNTEAFF
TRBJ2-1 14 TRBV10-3 CAISANPRVDEQFF
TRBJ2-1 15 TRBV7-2 CASSLGAGSGNEQFF
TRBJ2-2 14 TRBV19 CASSIPRATGELFF
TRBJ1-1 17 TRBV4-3 CASSPRTAMVLNTEAFF
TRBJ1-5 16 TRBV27 CASSLSQGAGYQPQHF
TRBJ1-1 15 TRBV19 CASSRGQGANTEAFF
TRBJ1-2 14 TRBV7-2 CASSLGQGAYGYTF
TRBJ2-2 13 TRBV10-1 CASSGQITGELFF
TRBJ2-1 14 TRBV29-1 CSDRGGDYSGEQFF
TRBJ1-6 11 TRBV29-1 CSAGEDSPLHF
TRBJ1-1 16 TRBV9 CASSVGGRHQNTEAFF
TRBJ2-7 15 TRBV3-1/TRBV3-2 CASSPVQGEWYEQYF
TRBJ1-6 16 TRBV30 CAWSRARTVYNSPLHF
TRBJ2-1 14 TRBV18 CASSPGLAYNEQFF
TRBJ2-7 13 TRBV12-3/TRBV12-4 CASSPQRVHEQYF
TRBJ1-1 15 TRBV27 CASSFVGAGDTEAFF
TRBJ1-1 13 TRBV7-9 CASSYGRNTEAFF
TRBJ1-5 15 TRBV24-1 CATSDSTGSNQPQHF
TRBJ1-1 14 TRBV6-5 CASSFRDRVPEAFF
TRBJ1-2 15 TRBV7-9 CASSLSNYLARGYTF
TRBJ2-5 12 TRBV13 CASSWLQETQYF
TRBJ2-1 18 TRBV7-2 CASSLKTSGGSSYNEQFF
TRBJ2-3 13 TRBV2 CASSTTSTDTQYF
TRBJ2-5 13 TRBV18 CASSRGGWETQYF
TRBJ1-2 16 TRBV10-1 CASSEEDRKIFHGYTF
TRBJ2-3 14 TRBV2 CASRPAGATDTQYF
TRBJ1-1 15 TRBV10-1 CASSETRGVGTEAFF
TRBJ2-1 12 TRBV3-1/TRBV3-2 CASSQGRNEQFF
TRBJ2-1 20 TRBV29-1 CSGRFVRDTQTKTSYNEQFF
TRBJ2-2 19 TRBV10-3 CAIRKGSSSGRANTGELFF
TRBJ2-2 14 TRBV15 CATSSQGRTGELFF
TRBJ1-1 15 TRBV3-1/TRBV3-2 CASSQLNAENTEAFF
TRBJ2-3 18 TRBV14 CASSHARGKTTSTDTQYF
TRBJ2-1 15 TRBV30 CAWSARGLAGNEQFF
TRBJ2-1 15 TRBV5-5 CASSREILGSYEQFF
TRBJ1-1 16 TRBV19 CASSVQGRFSSAEAFF
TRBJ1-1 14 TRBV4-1 CASSRDSDISEAFF
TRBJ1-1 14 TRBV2 CASKTARENTEAFF
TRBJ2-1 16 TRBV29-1 CSVVKSAGSSYNEQFF
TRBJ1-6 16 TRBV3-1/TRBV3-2 CASSQGSFQGNSPLHF
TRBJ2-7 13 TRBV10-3 CAISVSGSIEQYF